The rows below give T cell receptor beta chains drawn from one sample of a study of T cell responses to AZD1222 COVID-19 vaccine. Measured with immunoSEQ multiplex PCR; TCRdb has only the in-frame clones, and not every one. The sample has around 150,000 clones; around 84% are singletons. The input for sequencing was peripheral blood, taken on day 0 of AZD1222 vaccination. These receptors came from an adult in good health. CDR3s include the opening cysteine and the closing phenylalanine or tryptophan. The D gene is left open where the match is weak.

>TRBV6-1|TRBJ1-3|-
CASSEGIFSGNTIYF
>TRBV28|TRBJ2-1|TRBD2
CASSPSGLAGGYNEQFF
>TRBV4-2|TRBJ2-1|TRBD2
CASSPFTSGGAYEQFF
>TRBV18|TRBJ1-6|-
CASSGASGQGKNSPLHF
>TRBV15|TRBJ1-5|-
CATGTGRKGNQPQHF
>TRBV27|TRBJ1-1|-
CASSLQGFTEAFF
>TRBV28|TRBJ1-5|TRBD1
CASSRTGGSGQPQHF
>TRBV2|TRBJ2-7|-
CASSEAPVPFWQYF
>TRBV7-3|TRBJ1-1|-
CASSLNSNTEAFF
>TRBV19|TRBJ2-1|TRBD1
CASSPVDRANVNEQFF
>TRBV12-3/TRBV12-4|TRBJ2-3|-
CASSYRDTQYF
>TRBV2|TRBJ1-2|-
CASSEAGRVFYGYTF